This passage covers 29 T cell receptor beta chains from one sample sequenced in a study of cytomegalovirus exposure and HLA in healthy donors. A multiplex PCR was run with 60 Vbeta primers and 13 Jbeta primers. Repertoires were generated with immunoSEQ multiplex PCR, while TCRdb's copy carries only in-frame clones and drops some. Of over 60,000 clones detected, about four fifths appear once; the ten largest clones hold 5% to 6.5%. Specimen: PBMCs. All receptors derive from a woman in her twenties or thirties in good health and CMV-seronegative.

J is TRBJ1-6 and V is TRBV5-4; 10 bases fit TRBD1. From germline, CDR1 is SGHNT and CDR2 YYREEE (reference sequence). The CDR3 consists of 15 residues. Trimming took 4 bases from V and 8 from J; bases not matched to a gene: 6. The CDR3 DNA is TGTGCCAGCAGCCCGGGACAGGGGTCGGATTCACCCCTCCACTTT. It translates to CASSPGQGSDSPLHF. The full variable domain, completed using reference TRBV5-4 and TRBJ1-6, is ETGVTQSPTHLIKTRGQQVTLRCSSQSGHNTVSWYQQALGQGPQFIFQYYREEENGRGNFPPRFSGLQFPNYSSELNVNALELDDSALYLCASSPGQGSDSPLHFGNGTRLTVT.

V usage is TRBV5-8 and J usage is TRBJ1-5; TRBD1 aligns across 10 bases. This CDR3 is built from 16 residues. Unmatched junction bases numbered 7, after V lost 0 bases and J lost 7 bases. Germline-derived CDR1 and CDR2 are SGHTS and YDEGEE. CDR3 sequence (DNA): TGTGCCAGCAGCTTGGCCGAGGGACAGGGGAGACAGCCCCAGCATTTT. Its translation: CASSLAEGQGRQPQHF.

The chain links TRBV7-9 to TRBJ2-7, with 11 bases aligning to TRBD1. There are 14 residues in the CDR3. Germline V CDR1 and CDR2: SEHNR, FQNEAQ (reference sequence). With V trimmed by 4 bases and J by 5 bases, 4 bases remained unmatched. The CDR3 reads CASSSRTGGNEQYV. In DNA, the CDR3 is TGTGCCAGCAGCTCCCGGACAGGGGGCAACGAGCAGTACGTC.

The rearrangement uses TRBV5-1 and TRBJ2-2; D uncertain. CDR1 and CDR2 from the germline V gene are SGHRS and YFSETQ. There are 11 residues in the CDR3. Between the trimmed V and J ends, which lost 4 bases and 6 bases, there was a span of 4 bases. CDR3 coding DNA: TGCGCCAGCAGCCTTGCCGGGGAGCTGTTTTTT. Protein: CASSLAGELFF. Full variable domain (missing parts from reference TRBV5-1 and TRBJ2-2): KAGVTQTPRYLIKTRGQQVTLSCSPISGHRSVSWYQQTPGQGLQFLFEYFSETQRNKGNFPGRFSGRQFSNSRSEMNVSTLELGDSALYLCASSLAGELFFGEGSRLTVL.

Only a few counts were recorded for this clone. This rearrangement joins TRBV2 to TRBJ2-5; TRBD2 matches 7 bases. The CDR3 covers 14 residues. CDR1 is SNHLY, CDR2 FYNNEI, per germline. V trimming: 6 bases; J trimming: 4 bases; junction bases outside the gene matches: 8. The CDR3 DNA reads TGTGCCAGCAGCGCCACTAGCGCATCAGAGACCCAGTACTTC. It translates to CASSATSASETQYF.

In this sample, this clone turned up once. V gene TRBV7-2 combines with J gene TRBJ1-1; a weak D match, TRBD1 (5 bases). The germline V gene has CDR1 SGHTA and CDR2 FQGNSA. Trimming cost V 7 bases and J 1 base, with 16 bases left between them. The CDR3 runs to 15 residues. The CDR3 loop is CASILQGAGNTEAFF. The DNA for the CDR3 is TGTGCCAGCATTCTCCAGGGCGCCGGGAACACTGAAGCTTTCTTT.

This clone has just a few counts. V is TRBV4-3 and J is TRBJ2-5; 10 bases are a match to TRBD2. The CDR3 consists of 14 residues. Germline-derived CDR1 and CDR2 are LGHNA and YSLEER. J gave up 3 bases and V 2 bases, and 0 bases lay outside the gene matches. The CDR3 DNA is TGCGCCAGCAGCCAACTAGCGGGAGAAGAGACCCAGTACTTC. Its protein product is CASSQLAGEETQYF.

DNA of the CDR3: TGTGCCAGCAGCTCCAAACCCAGAGGGAGAACCTTC. It codes for CASSSKPRGRTF. The V and J genes are TRBV13 and TRBJ1-2, with D unresolved. The CDR3 totals 12 residues. The germline gives CDR1 PRHDT, CDR2 FYEKMQ (reference sequence). Trimming shortened V by 4 bases and J by 14 bases, and 17 bases separated the two germline ends.

The chain uses TRBV15 and TRBJ1-4, with unresolved D. The length of the CDR3 is 17 residues. Trimming left V 5 bases short and J 0 bases short, with 16 bases between. Germline CDR1 is LNHNV and CDR2 is YYDKDF (reference sequence). The chain's CDR3 is CATSPPPHVATNEKLFF. The CDR3 nucleotides read TGTGCCACCAGCCCCCCCCCGCACGTAGCAACTAATGAAAAACTGTTTTTT.

The DNA for the CDR3 is TGTGCCAGCAGCTCACAGGGAGTTAACACTGAAGCTTTCTTT. Its translation is CASSSQGVNTEAFF. This rearrangement joins TRBV7-2 to TRBJ1-1, with D maybe TRBD1 (6 bases). V was clipped by 4 bases and J by 2 bases, with 11 bases between them. CDR3 length equals 14 residues. The germline V gene has CDR1 SGHTA and CDR2 FQGNSA.

The chain uses TRBV11-3 and TRBJ2-7; 8 bases match TRBD2. CDR1 is SGHNT, CDR2 YENEEA, per germline. V shed 5 bases and J 4 bases; nucleotides not matched to a gene: 13. The CDR3 consists of 16 residues. DNA for the CDR3: TGTGCCAGCAGCCTGTTCTGCGCGGGAGGCCGATACGAGCAGTACGTC. As protein: CASSLFCAGGRYEQYV.

The chain links TRBV6-6 to TRBJ2-2, with 10 bases that match TRBD2. The CDR3 extends over 16 amino acids. The V segment lost 10 bases and the J segment 5 bases; nucleotides outside the gene matches: 13. CDR1 is MNHNY, CDR2 SVGAGI, per germline (reference sequence). CDR3 protein: CATQLGLAGVTGELFF. In nucleotides, the CDR3 is TGTGCCACCCAGTTAGGTCTAGCGGGAGTAACCGGGGAGCTGTTTTTT.

V gene TRBV28 combines with J gene TRBJ2-7, with TRBD2 identical over 8 bases. Looked up from germline, CDR1 is MDHEN and CDR2 is SYDVKM. V shed 6 bases, J shed 6 bases, and the junction held 10 bases outside the gene matches. The length of the CDR3 is 14 residues. The CDR3 region is CASRSSGRMGEQYF. As DNA, the CDR3 is TGTGCCAGCAGGTCCAGCGGGAGAATGGGCGAGCAGTACTTC.

This rearrangement joins TRBV6-1 to TRBJ2-7, with TRBD1 matching over 7 bases. CDR3 length: 14 amino acids. Germline CDR1 and CDR2: MNHNS and SASEGT. Germline trimming cut 8 bases from V and 2 bases from J; bases unmatched to any gene: 9. In nucleotides, the CDR3 is TGTGCCAGCGGGCCCTACCAGGGGGCCTACGAGCAGTACTTC. Its translation is CASGPYQGAYEQYF.

In its sample, this clone was seen a few times. This chain uses TRBV11-2 with TRBJ2-3; tentative D call: TRBD2 (5 bases). This CDR3 comprises 15 residues. Between the trimmed V and J ends, which lost 5 bases and 0 bases, there was a span of 12 bases. Germline CDR1 reads SGHAT; CDR2 reads FQNNGV. This chain's CDR3 is CASSPDGRSTDTQYF. In DNA, the CDR3 is TGTGCCAGCAGCCCAGATGGGAGAAGCACAGATACGCAGTATTTT.

The chain links TRBV18 to TRBJ1-1, with 7 bases lining up with TRBD1. The CDR3 sequence is 16 residues long. In germline, CDR1 is KGHSH, CDR2 LQKENI. Unmatched junction bases numbered 11, after V lost 6 bases and J lost 1 base. The CDR3 is CASSPRTGGQNTEAFF. The CDR3 region has the DNA TGTGCCAGCTCCCCCAGGACAGGCGGCCAGAACACTGAAGCTTTCTTT. Using reference TRBV18 and TRBJ1-1 for the parts outside the CDR3, the full variable domain is NAGVMQNPRHLVRRRGQEARLRCSPMKGHSHVYWYRQLPEEGLKFMVYLQKENIIDESGMPKERFSAEFPKEGPSILRIQQVVRGDSAAYFCASSPRTGGQNTEAFFGQGTRLTVV.

This clone was detected once. The CDR3 DNA reads TGTGCCAGCAGCTACCCGGGACAGGGGGTAACCGGGGAGCTGTTTTTT. Translation gives CASSYPGQGVTGELFF. This chain connects TRBV7-2 to TRBJ2-2; 11 positions match TRBD1. Germline CDR1 SGHTA, CDR2 FQGNSA. The CDR3 is 16 residues long. The trim removed 4 bases at V and 5 bases at J, leaving 6 bases unmatched.

The chain carries TRBV29-1 and TRBJ2-1, with a possible D match to TRBD1 (5 bases). Trimming took 1 base from V and 9 from J, leaving 10 bases between them. CDR1 and CDR2 from the germline V gene are SQVTM and ANQGSEA. This CDR3 has 12 amino acids. CDR3 region: CSVEGGFGEQFF. As DNA, the CDR3 is TGCAGCGTTGAAGGGGGCTTTGGTGAGCAGTTCTTC.

This chain links TRBV19 with TRBJ1-4; 9 bases line up with TRBD1. The germline gives CDR1 LNHDA, CDR2 SQIVND (reference sequence). V shed 5 bases, J shed 8 bases, and the junction held 9 bases outside the gene matches. This CDR3 is 15 amino acids long. CDR3 region: CASSPGTGRGEKLFF. In DNA, the CDR3 is TGTGCCAGTAGTCCCGGGACAGGGAGAGGAGAAAAACTGTTTTTT.

V is TRBV4-2 and J is TRBJ2-5; D might be TRBD1 (8 bases). The CDR3 extends over 15 amino acids. V lost 5 bases and J lost 5, with 18 bases in between. Per germline, CDR1 LGHNA and CDR2 YNFKEQ. The CDR3 region has the DNA TGTGCCAGCAGCTTCGGACAGGGAGGGCGCGAGACCCAGTACTTC. It is translated as CASSFGQGGRETQYF.

This sequence joins TRBV9 and TRBJ1-2, with 10 bases matching TRBD1. This CDR3 region has 15 residues. Germline CDR1 and CDR2: SGDLS and YYNGEE. J was trimmed by 7 bases and V by 3 bases; bases with no gene match: 9. The CDR3 loop reads CASSGQGQGWCGYTF. In DNA, the CDR3 is TGTGCCAGCAGCGGTCAGGGACAGGGGTGGTGTGGCTACACCTTC.

This chain uses TRBV19 with TRBJ2-5; 9 bases map to TRBD2. CDR1 and CDR2 from the germline V gene are LNHDA and SQIVND (reference sequence). The CDR3 has 16 residues. J was trimmed by 6 bases and V by 3 bases; bases with no gene match: 11. In DNA, the CDR3 is TGTGCCAGTAGTATTGGGACTAGCAGGACGAAGCAGACCCAGTACTTC. Protein product: CASSIGTSRTKQTQYF.

This clone is a singleton in its sample. This chain joins TRBV21-1 and TRBJ2-1; the D call of TRBD2 is as the table states it, not checked on the DNA. TRBV21-1 is annotated as a pseudogene. This CDR3 region has 19 residues. In DNA, the CDR3 is TGTGCCAGCAGCAAAGAGTTTCGGGCTAGCGGGAGGTCCTACAATGAGCAGTTCTTC. It translates to CASSKEFRASGRSYNEQFF.

This chain joins TRBV10-1 and TRBJ1-2; 7 bases match TRBD1. The CDR3 sequence is 14 residues long. V was clipped by 6 bases and J by 0 bases; unmatched bases: 4. In germline, CDR1 is WNHNN, CDR2 SYGVQD (reference sequence). CDR3 sequence reads: CASREGTANYGYTF. The CDR3 DNA reads TGCGCCAGCAGAGAAGGGACAGCTAACTATGGCTACACCTTC.

The chain recombines TRBV19 with TRBJ2-1; TRBD2 might be the D (6 bases). Germline CDR1 and CDR2: LNHDA and SQIVND (reference sequence). The CDR3 is 16 amino acids. The V and J ends lost 4 bases and 1 base respectively, with 14 bases between them. The CDR3 here is CASSTTQGGSYNEQFF. In DNA form, the CDR3 reads TGTGCCAGTAGTACAACGCAGGGAGGATCCTACAATGAGCAGTTCTTC.

The V call is TRBV6-5, the J call TRBJ2-3, with D possibly being TRBD2 (6 bases). V was pared by 1 base and J by 1 base, with 9 bases between. Per germline, CDR1 MNHEY and CDR2 SVGAGI. The CDR3 runs to 15 residues. The CDR3 sequence is CASSYLASGTDTQYF. CDR3 in DNA: TGTGCCAGCAGTTACTTGGCTAGCGGCACAGATACGCAGTATTTT.

This chain's CDR3 is CASSSYSGSTDTQYF. CDR3 nucleotide sequence: TGTGCCAGCTCTTCTTATAGCGGGAGCACAGATACGCAGTATTTT. The V and J genes are TRBV18 and TRBJ2-3, with 7 bases fitting TRBD2. The V gene end was trimmed by 6 bases and the J gene end by 0 bases; junction bases not matched to a gene: 6. This CDR3 has 15 amino acids. Germline V gene sequence: CDR1 KGHSH, CDR2 LQKENI.

This chain uses TRBV5-4 with TRBJ2-7; TRBD1 might be the D (6 bases). V was trimmed by 4 bases and J by 7 bases, leaving 15 bases between them. Germline V gives CDR1 SGHNT, CDR2 YYREEE (reference sequence). The CDR3 consists of 13 residues. The CDR3 DNA follows: TGTGCCAGCAGCATCGACCCCAGGGGTGAGCAGTACTTC. This encodes CASSIDPRGEQYF.

This clone showed up just a few times. One end of the junction fails to match germline, which may point to a read error. The chain joins TRBV11-2 to TRBJ2-1; no firm D call. CDR1 and CDR2 (germline): SGHAT, FQNNGV. This CDR3 spans 14 amino acids. The CDR3 coding sequence is TGTGCCAGCGGCTTAGCCATTGTAGACAATGAGCAGTTCTTC. Amino acid sequence: CASGLAIVDNEQFF.